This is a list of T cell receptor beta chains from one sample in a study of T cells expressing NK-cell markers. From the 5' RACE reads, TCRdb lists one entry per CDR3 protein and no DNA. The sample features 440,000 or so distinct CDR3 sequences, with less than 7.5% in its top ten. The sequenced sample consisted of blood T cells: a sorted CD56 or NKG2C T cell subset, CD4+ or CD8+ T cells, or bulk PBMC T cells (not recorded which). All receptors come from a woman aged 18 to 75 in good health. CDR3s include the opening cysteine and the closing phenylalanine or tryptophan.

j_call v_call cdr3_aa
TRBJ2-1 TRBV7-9 CASSLLRLEGGDEQFF
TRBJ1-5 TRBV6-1 CASSEVLGQGSNQPQHF
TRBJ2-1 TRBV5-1 CASSLGGLAARRGEQFF
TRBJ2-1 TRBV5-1 CASSLDPGNDEQFF
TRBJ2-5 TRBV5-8 CASSLLAAETQYF
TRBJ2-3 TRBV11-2 CASSFGGTTDTQYF
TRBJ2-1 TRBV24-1 CATSDAGTNNEQFF
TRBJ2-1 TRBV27 CASSPALAGGQNEQFF
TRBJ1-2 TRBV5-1 CASSLYGDPEGYTF
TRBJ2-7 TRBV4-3 CASSQDRGAYEQYF
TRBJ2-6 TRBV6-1 CASRRTSGANVLTF
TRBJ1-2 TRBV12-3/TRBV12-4 CASSLNYGYTF
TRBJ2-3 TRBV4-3 CASSQDPGGDTQYF
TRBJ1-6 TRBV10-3 CAISESTLGGSPLHF
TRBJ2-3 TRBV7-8 CASSPGGIHSTDTQYF
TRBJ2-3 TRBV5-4 CASSVQSRGADTQYF
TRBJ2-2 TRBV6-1 CASTRDSPRASNTGELFF
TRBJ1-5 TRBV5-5 CASSYRDTPPQPQHF
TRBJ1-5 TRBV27 CASSRSTGRAQHF
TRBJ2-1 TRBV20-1 CSARDGGINEQFF
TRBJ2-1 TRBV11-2 CASRAEASSYNEQFF
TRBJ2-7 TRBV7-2 CASSPGRYYEQYF
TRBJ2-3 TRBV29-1 CSVVTPERATDTQYF
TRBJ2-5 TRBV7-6 CASSSPYVRAQETQYF
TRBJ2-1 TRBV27 CASSVDRRRMQFF
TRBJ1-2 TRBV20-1 CSASTIQVEGYTF
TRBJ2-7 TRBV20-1 CSADGSGAYEQYF
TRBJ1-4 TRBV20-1 CSAEITGGGEKLFF
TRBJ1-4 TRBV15 CATSLRVGGDEKLFF
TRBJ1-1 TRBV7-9 CASSLEAGQVDRYAFF
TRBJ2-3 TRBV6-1 CASSEETGGPDTQYF
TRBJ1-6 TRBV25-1 CASSAKDRHNSPLHF
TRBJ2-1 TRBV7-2 CASSLETGSGNEQFF
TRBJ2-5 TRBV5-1 CASSTGTSGNQETQYF
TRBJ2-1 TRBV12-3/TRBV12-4 CASTTGGNEQFF
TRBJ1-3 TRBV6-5 CASSYSRSSSGNTIYF
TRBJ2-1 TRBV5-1 CASSLVYGNEQFF
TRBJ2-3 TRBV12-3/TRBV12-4 CASSSPRGRESTDTQYF
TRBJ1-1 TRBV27 CASSSVLDAEAFF
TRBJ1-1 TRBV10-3 CAISDGVNTEAFF
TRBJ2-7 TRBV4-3 CASSLDDKSSYEQYF
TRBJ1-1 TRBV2 CASSERLWLNTEAFF
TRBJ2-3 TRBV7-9 CASSTQLAGGTDTQYF
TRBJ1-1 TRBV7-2 CASSFWTGRTEAFF
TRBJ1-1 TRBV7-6 CASSLANTVNTEAFF
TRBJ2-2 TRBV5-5 CASSSLAGGTGELFF
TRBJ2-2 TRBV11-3 CASSLASGTGSGELFF
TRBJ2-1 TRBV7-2 CASSFLAREQFF
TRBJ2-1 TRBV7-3 CASSLKGRSSYNEQFF
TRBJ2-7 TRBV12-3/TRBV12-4 CASTQDRPYEQYF
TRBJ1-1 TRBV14 CASSHGDGRTEAFF
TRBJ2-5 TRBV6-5 CASSYGHSRIPETQYF
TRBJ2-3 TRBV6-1 CASRAQGADTQYF
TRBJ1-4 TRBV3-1 CASSQGTEKLFF
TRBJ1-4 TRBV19 CASSPWTGDEKLFF
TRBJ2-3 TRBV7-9 CASSVQGPADTQYF
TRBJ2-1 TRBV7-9 CASSRDYNEQFF
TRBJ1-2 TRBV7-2 CASSLDLGGYGYTF